This entry is about one T cell receptor (beta chain). Trimming removed 8 bases from V and 10 bases from J, with 8 bases in between. The CDR3 is made up of 10 amino acids. This entry belongs to a study of T cell changes during pregnancy in multiple sclerosis. TCRdb keeps only in-frame clones here, not all; method: immunoSEQ multiplex PCR. Counted here are fewer than 65,000 clones, roughly nine tenths occurring once; the ten biggest clones make up around 0.81%. The sequence was collected from a female donor with multiple sclerosis, enrolled in a pregnancy study. V usage is TRBV6-7 and J usage is TRBJ1-4, with no clear D. TRBV6-7 is recorded as an ORF, its role being uncertain. The sequencing here drew on peripheral blood, taken before pregnancy. The CDR3 nucleotides are TGTGCCAGCCCTCCCGGAAAACTGTTTTTT. Translation: CASPPGKLFF.